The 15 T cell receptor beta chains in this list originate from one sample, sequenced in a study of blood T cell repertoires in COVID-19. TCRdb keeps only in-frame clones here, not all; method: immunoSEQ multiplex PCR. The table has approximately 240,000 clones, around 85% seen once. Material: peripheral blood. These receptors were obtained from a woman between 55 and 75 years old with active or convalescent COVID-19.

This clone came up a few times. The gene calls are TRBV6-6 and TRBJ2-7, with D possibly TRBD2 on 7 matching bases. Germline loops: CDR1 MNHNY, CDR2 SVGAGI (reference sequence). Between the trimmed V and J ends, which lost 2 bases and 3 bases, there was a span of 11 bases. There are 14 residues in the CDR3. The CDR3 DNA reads TGTGCCAGCAGTTACGGGGGGGGCCACTACGAGCAGTACGTC. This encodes CASSYGGGHYEQYV.

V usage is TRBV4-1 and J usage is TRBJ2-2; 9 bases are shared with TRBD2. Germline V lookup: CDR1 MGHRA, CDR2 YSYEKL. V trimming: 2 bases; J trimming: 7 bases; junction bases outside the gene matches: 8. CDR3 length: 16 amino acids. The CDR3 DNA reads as TGCGCCAGCAGCCAAAGCACCGGACTAGCGATCGGGGAGCTGTTTTTT. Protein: CASSQSTGLAIGELFF.

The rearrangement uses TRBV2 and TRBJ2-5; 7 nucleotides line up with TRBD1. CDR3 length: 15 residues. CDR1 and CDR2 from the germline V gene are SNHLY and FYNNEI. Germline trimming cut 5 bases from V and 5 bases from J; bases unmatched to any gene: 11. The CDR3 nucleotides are TGTGCCAGCAGTACCCAGTACAGGGGAGACGAGACCCAGTACTTC. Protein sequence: CASSTQYRGDETQYF.

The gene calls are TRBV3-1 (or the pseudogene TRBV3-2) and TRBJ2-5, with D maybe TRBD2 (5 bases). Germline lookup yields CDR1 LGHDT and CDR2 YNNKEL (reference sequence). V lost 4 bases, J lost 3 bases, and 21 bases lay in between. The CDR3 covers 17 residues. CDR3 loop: CASSPRSPILGEETQYF. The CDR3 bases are TGTGCCAGCAGCCCCCGAAGCCCGATCCTCGGGGAAGAGACCCAGTACTTC.

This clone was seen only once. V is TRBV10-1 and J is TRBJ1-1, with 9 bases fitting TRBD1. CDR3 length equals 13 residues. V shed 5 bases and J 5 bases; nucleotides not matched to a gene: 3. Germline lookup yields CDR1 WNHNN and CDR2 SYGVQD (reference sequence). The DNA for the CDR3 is TGCGCCAGCAGTACGACAGGGGGAACTGAAGCTTTCTTT. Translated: CASSTTGGTEAFF.

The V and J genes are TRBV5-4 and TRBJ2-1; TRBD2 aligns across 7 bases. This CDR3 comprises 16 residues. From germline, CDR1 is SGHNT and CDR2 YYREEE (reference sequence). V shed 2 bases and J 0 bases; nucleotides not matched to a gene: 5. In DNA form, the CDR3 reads TGTGCCAGCAGCTTCGGGGGGAGTAGCTCCTACAATGAGCAGTTCTTC. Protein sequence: CASSFGGSSSYNEQFF.

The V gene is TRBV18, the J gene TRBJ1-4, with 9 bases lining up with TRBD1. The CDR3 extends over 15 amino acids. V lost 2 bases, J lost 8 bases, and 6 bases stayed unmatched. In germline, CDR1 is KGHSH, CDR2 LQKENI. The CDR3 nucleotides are TGTGCCAGCTCACCAGGGGGACAGGGCAACGAAAAACTGTTTTTT. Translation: CASSPGGQGNEKLFF.

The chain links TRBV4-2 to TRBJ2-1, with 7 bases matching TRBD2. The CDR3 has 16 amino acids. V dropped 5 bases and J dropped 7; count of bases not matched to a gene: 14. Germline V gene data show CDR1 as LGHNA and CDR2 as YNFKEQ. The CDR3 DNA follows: TGTGCCAGCAGCTCGGCCAGTGGGAGGGCCTTTAATGAGCAGTTCTTC. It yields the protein CASSSASGRAFNEQFF.

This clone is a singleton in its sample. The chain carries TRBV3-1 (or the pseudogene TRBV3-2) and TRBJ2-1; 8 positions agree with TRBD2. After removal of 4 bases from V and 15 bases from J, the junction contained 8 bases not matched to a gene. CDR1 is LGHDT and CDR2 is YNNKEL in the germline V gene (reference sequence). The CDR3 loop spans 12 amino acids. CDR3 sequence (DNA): TGTGCCAGCAGCCTCGGGACTAGAGGTCGGTTCTTC. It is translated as CASSLGTRGRFF.

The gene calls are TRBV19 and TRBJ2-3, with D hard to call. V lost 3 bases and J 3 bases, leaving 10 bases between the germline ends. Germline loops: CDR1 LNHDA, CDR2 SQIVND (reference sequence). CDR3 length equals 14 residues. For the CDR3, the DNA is TGTGCCAGTAGTATCCCACACCCGACAGATACGCAGTATTTT. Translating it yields CASSIPHPTDTQYF.

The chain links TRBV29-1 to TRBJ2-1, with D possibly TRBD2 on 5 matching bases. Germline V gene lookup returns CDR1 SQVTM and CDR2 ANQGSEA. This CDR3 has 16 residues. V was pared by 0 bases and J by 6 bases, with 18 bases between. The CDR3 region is CSVEDHTRSVINEQFF. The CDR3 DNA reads TGCAGCGTTGAAGATCATACTAGATCGGTCATCAATGAGCAGTTCTTC.

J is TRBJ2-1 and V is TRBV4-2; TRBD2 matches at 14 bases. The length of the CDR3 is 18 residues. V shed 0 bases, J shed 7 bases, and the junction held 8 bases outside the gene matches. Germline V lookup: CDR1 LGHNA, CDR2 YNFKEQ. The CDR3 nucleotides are TGTGCCAGCAGCCAAGACATCCGACTAGCGGGAGGGCCAAATGAGCAGTTCTTC. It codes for CASSQDIRLAGGPNEQFF.

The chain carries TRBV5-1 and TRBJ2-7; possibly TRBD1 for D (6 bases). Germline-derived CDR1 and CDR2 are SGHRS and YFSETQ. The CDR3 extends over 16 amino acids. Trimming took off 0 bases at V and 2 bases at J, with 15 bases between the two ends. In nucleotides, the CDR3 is TGCGCCAGCAGCTTGGGGGGAACAGGGTCCCCCTACGAGCAGTACTTC. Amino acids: CASSLGGTGSPYEQYF.

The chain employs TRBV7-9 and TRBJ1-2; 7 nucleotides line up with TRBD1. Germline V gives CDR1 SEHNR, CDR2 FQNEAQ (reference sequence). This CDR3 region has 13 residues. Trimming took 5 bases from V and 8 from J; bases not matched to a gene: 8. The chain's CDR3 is CASSPLGQTGYTF. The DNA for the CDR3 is TGTGCCAGCAGCCCCTTGGGACAGACGGGCTACACCTTC.

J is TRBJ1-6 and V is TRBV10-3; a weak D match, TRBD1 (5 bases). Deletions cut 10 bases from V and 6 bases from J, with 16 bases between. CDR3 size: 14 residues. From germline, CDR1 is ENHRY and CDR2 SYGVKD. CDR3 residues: CATSRQTSNSPLHF. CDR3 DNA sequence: TGTGCCACCTCCAGACAGACTAGTAATTCACCCCTCCACTTT.